A single sample gave rise to the 11 T cell receptor beta chains below, sequenced in a study of T-cell reconstitution after alpha-beta-depleted transplantation in children. Regarding the study as a whole: T-cell counts and diversity at one year following transplant were attributed mainly to newly produced T cells.

For TCRbeta, the library was prepared with unique molecular identifiers. TCRdb reprocessed the PCR reads via MiXCR and lists one record per CDR3 protein. Of 250,000 to 300,000 distinct CDR3 sequences in the sample, nearly 8% were seen once. What these receptors recognize is not known. The sample was peripheral blood, taken 360 days after TCRalphabeta/CD19-depleted stem cell transplant. All receptors derive from a female patient aged 2-10 years who had a stem cell transplant for Fanconi anemia, so the T cells may come from the graft donor.

In its sample, this clonotype was seen a few times. The rearrangement uses TRBV27 and TRBJ1-6, with D unclear. The length of the CDR3 is 13 residues. CDR1 MNHEY and CDR2 SMNVEV come from the germline V gene (reference sequence). V was clipped by 6 bases and J by 13 bases, with 16 bases between them. CDR3 sequence: CASRHIPPTPLHF. The CDR3 nucleotides are TGTGCCAGCAGGCATATTCCCCCTACTCCCCTCCACTTT.

There are many counts of this clonotype. The chain joins TRBV28 to TRBJ1-5, with D maybe TRBD1 (5 bases). This CDR3 region has 14 residues. V was pared by 5 bases and J by 1 base, with 9 bases between. The germline gives CDR1 MDHEN, CDR2 SYDVKM. The CDR3 region is CASSRDRSNQPQHF. The CDR3 nucleotides are TGTGCCAGCAGTCGGGACCGGAGCAATCAGCCCCAGCATTTT. Full variable domain (rest looked up from reference TRBV28 and TRBJ1-5): DVKVTQSSRYLVKRTGEKVFLECVQDMDHENMFWYRQDPGLGLRLIYFSYDVKMKEKGDIPEGYSVSREKKERFSLILESASTNQTSMYLCASSRDRSNQPQHFGDGTRLSIL.

This clonotype was found many times. The chain uses TRBV5-1 and TRBJ2-3, with D perhaps TRBD2 (5 bases). Germline V gene data show CDR1 as SGHRS and CDR2 as YFSETQ. Deletions cut 3 bases from V and 6 bases from J, with 20 bases between. The CDR3 is 16 residues long. CDR3: CASSSLLGTSVDTQYF. The CDR3 nucleotides read TGCGCCAGCAGCTCGCTTCTGGGAACTAGTGTTGATACGCAGTATTTT. The full variable domain, with the rest looked up from reference TRBV5-1 and TRBJ2-3, is KAGVTQTPRYLIKTRGQQVTLSCSPISGHRSVSWYQQTPGQGLQFLFEYFSETQRNKGNFPGRFSGRQFSNSRSEMNVSTLELGDSALYLCASSSLLGTSVDTQYFGPGTRLTVL.

This clonotype was counted many times. The rearrangement uses TRBV20-1 and TRBJ2-2; maybe TRBD2 (5 bases). The CDR3 covers 14 residues. Germline V lookup: CDR1 DFQATT, CDR2 SNEGSKA (reference sequence). V shed 3 bases and J shed 0 bases, with 8 bases lying between them. Here the CDR3 DNA reads TGCAGTGCTAGTCGGGATCCGAACACCGGGGAGCTGTTTTTT. It yields the protein CSASRDPNTGELFF.

This clonotype was counted ten times or more. The V gene is TRBV11-1, the J gene TRBJ2-1; 8 bases match TRBD2. The CDR3 is 18 residues long. CDR1 and CDR2 from the germline V gene are SGHAT and FQDESV (reference sequence). With 0 bases clipped from V and 3 bases from J, the junction kept 10 bases outside the gene matches. CDR3 nucleotides: TGTGCCAGCAGCTTAGCAGCGGGGGACCTCCTCCACTACAATGAGCAGTTCTTC. Its translation is CASSLAAGDLLHYNEQFF.

This chain joins TRBV2 and TRBJ2-7, with 7 positions matching TRBD1. Germline CDR1 is SNHLY and CDR2 is FYNNEI. The ends lost 6 bases at V and 7 bases at J; junction bases unmatched: 18. This CDR3 is built from 16 residues. The CDR3 DNA reads TGTGCCAGCAGCTTCCGTCGGCGACAGGGTAGTCGGGAGCAGTACTTC. Encoded protein: CASSFRRRQGSREQYF.

The chain has TRBV7-6 and TRBJ2-3; D is possibly TRBD1 or TRBD2 (7 bases each). CDR3 length equals 15 residues. Germline values: CDR1 SGHVS, CDR2 FNYEAQ. V was clipped by 5 bases and J by 2 bases, with 14 bases between them. The CDR3 is CASSLGGGLTDTQYF. CDR3 nucleotide sequence: TGTGCCAGCAGCCTGGGAGGGGGCCTCACAGATACGCAGTATTTT.

Details on this clonotype: This may arise from a read error, as a much more abundant clone is one base away. This chain joins TRBV3-1 and TRBJ2-5; unclear D gene. V shed 3 bases and J shed 3 bases, with 2 bases lying between them. Per germline, CDR1 LGHDT and CDR2 YNNKEL (reference sequence). The CDR3 has 11 residues. As DNA, the CDR3 is TGTGCCAGCAGCCACGAAGAGACCCAGTACTTC. It translates to CASSHEETQYF.

This clonotype was observed a handful of times. V gene TRBV25-1 combines with J gene TRBJ1-1; no reliable D call. Trimming removed 0 bases at V and 1 base at J, with 3 bases between. Germline CDR1 MGHDK, CDR2 SYGVNS. The CDR3 is 13 amino acids. The CDR3 here is CASSEYGNTEAFF. The CDR3 coding sequence is TGTGCCAGCAGTGAATATGGGAACACTGAAGCTTTCTTT.

V usage is TRBV6-1 and J usage is TRBJ1-5; tentative D call: TRBD1 (5 bases). Trimming removed 6 bases from V and 4 bases from J, with 10 bases in between. Per germline, CDR1 MNHNS and CDR2 SASEGT. This CDR3 has 13 amino acids. The CDR3 is CASRDSLNQPQHF. CDR3 coding DNA: TGTGCCAGCAGAGACAGTCTTAATCAGCCCCAGCATTTT.

This clonotype came up many times. This chain links TRBV7-9 with TRBJ2-5, with D tentatively TRBD2 (5 bases). Germline assignment: CDR1 SEHNR and CDR2 FQNEAQ (reference sequence). The CDR3 is made up of 13 amino acids. V lost 4 bases, J lost 4 bases, and 10 bases lay in between. The CDR3 reads CASSSWGAETQYF. CDR3 nucleotide sequence: TGTGCCAGCAGCTCTTGGGGAGCAGAGACCCAGTACTTC.